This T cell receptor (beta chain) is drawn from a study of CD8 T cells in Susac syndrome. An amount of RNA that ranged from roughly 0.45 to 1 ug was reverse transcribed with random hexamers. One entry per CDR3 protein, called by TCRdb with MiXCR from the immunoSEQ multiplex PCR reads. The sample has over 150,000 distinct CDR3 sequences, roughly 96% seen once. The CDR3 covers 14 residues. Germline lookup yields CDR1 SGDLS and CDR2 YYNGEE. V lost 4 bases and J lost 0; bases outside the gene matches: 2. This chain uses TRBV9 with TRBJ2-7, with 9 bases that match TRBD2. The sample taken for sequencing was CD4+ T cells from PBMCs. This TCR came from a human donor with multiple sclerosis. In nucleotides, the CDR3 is TGTGCCAGCAGCTTTAGCGGGAGCTCCTACGAGCAGTACTTC. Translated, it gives CASSFSGSSYEQYF.